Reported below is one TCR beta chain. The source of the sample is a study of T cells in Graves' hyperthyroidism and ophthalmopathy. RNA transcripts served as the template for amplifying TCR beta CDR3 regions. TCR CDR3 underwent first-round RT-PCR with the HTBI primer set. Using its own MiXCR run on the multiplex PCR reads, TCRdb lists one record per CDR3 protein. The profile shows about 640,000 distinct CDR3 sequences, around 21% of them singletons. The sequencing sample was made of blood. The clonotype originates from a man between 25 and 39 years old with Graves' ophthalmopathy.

The CDR3 region is CASRETGASPYEQYF. In DNA, the CDR3 is TGTGCCAGCAGGGAGACAGGGGCCAGCCCCTACGAGCAGTACTTC. The chain combines TRBV28 with TRBJ2-7; 8 bases are shared with TRBD1. Germline CDR1 MDHEN, CDR2 SYDVKM. Trimming took 6 bases from V and 2 from J; bases not matched to a gene: 9. This CDR3 comprises 15 residues.